A selection of T cell receptor beta chains follows, all from one sample in a study of OX40 agonist ivuxolimab in advanced cancers. Data came from immunoSEQ multiplex PCR; TCRdb stores just in-frame clones and leaves some out. The sample gives about 32,000 clones, approximately 80% of which show up once; about 20% is in the top ten. The material was CD4+ or CD8+ T cells sorted from blood, obtained in a trial of the OX40 agonist ivuxolimab. The receptors originated from an adult with an advanced solid tumor such as melanoma, head and neck, liver or kidney cancer. The CDR3 runs from the conserved cysteine through the conserved F or W. The D gene is left open where the match is weak. Rows give clone size only sometimes, using once, few, many, or a class for an expanded clone.

-	TRBD2	TRBJ2-3	TRBV5-6	TGTGCCAGCAGCTTACTTCTAGCGGGGAGCACAGATACGCAGTATTTT	CASSLLLAGSTDTQYF
-	-	TRBJ2-3	TRBV5-1	TGCGCCAGCAGCTTGGATTGGGGTAGTACAGATACGCAGTATTTT	CASSLDWGSTDTQYF
-	TRBD1	TRBJ2-7	TRBV28	TGTGCTAGACCTACGGACAGGCTTAGGTCCTACGAGCAGTACTTC	CARPTDRLRSYEQYF
-	-	TRBJ2-7	TRBV6-5	TGTGCCAGCAGTTTAGGCGGTCTTGGGGCCCACGAGCAGTACTTC	CASSLGGLGAHEQYF
few	-	TRBJ1-2	TRBV18	TGTGCCAGCTCACCCGGGACAAACAATAACTATGGCTACACCTTC	CASSPGTNNNYGYTF
-	TRBD2	TRBJ2-1	TRBV28	TGTGCCAGCAGTTTATTCCGACTAGCGGGGCCCAATGAGCAGTTCTTC	CASSLFRLAGPNEQFF
-	-	TRBJ2-1	TRBV5-4	TGTGCCAGCAGCTCTGGGGGGGGGCGTCTCGATGAGCAGTTCTTC	CASSSGGGRLDEQFF
few	-	TRBJ2-5	TRBV28	TGTGCCAGCAGCCCTAGATTGGGGGCCCAGTACTTC	CASSPRLGAQYF
-	TRBD2	TRBJ2-7	TRBV5-1	TGCGCCAGCAGCTTATTAGCGGGACTTAATTACGAGCAGTACTTC	CASSLLAGLNYEQYF
-	-	TRBJ2-1	TRBV7-9	TGTGCCAGCAGCTTAGACAGGGTGTACTACAATGAGCAGTTCTTC	CASSLDRVYYNEQFF
few	-	TRBJ2-5	TRBV7-2	TGTGCCAGCAGCTTAGGGTCTCTTGCGCAAGAGACCCAGTACTTC	CASSLGSLAQETQYF
few	-	TRBJ1-2	TRBV19	TGTGCCAGTAGTATTGGGCAGGAGAGGGGCTATGGCTACACCTTC	CASSIGQERGYGYTF
-	TRBD1	TRBJ1-5	TRBV10-3	TGTGCCATCAGTGCCGGGCAGGGGGGTCAGCCCCAGCATTTT	CAISAGQGGQPQHF
-	-	TRBJ2-1	TRBV6-1	TGTGCCAGCCCCCCGGGAGTGGGGCGAACGGATGAGCAGTTCTTC	CASPPGVGRTDEQFF
-	TRBD1	TRBJ1-5	TRBV28	TGTGCCAGCAGTTTGCTGACAGGGGGGAATCAGCCCCAGCATTTT	CASSLLTGGNQPQHF
-	-	TRBJ1-2	TRBV6-5	TGTGCCAGCAGGCGCCGTATTAGCTCTAACTATGGCTACACCTTC	CASRRRISSNYGYTF
-	TRBD2	TRBJ2-1	TRBV7-2	TGTGCCAGCAGCGACGTCACTAGCGGGGGGGATGAGCAGTTCTTC	CASSDVTSGGDEQFF
-	-	TRBJ2-3	TRBV6-5	TGTGCCAGCAGTTTAGCCCCGCACACAGATACGCAGTATTTT	CASSLAPHTDTQYF
-	-	TRBJ2-7	TRBV19	TGTGCCAGTAGTCTCGCCCGCCTCGGCGAGCAGTACTTC	CASSLARLGEQYF
-	TRBD1	TRBJ2-2	TRBV5-1	TGCGCCAGCAGTCCCCAGACAGGGGGCAACACCGGGGAGCTGTTTTTT	CASSPQTGGNTGELFF
-	TRBD2	TRBJ2-7	TRBV28	TGTGCCAGCAGTTTAACTTATAGCGGGGGTTACGAGCAGTACTTC	CASSLTYSGGYEQYF
-	-	TRBJ1-2	TRBV18	TGTGCCAGCTCACCTGACGACGCCCCCTATGGCTACACCTTC	CASSPDDAPYGYTF
-	-	TRBJ1-2	TRBV18	TGTGCCAGCTCACCACCAGTCCCCATTGGAGATGGCTACACCTTC	CASSPPVPIGDGYTF
-	-	TRBJ1-1	TRBV18	TGTGCCAGCTCACCAGGGGCGTCGGGAACTGAAGCTTTCTTT	CASSPGASGTEAFF
medium-sized	-	TRBJ1-2	TRBV28	TGTGCCAGCAGTTCCTACAGGGCCTATGGCTACACCTTC	CASSSYRAYGYTF
-	-	TRBJ2-5	TRBV7-9	TGTGCCAGCAGCTTCCTGAATTATTTTGCGGGACAGTCTGAAGAGACCCAGTACTTC	CASSFLNYFAGQSEETQYF
-	-	TRBJ1-2	TRBV18	TGTGCCAGCTCACCTGCAGGGAACTATGGCTACACCTTC	CASSPAGNYGYTF
-	-	TRBJ1-1	TRBV9	TGTGCCAGCAGCGTATCGGGGGTAATAACGGAAGCTTTCTTT	CASSVSGVITEAFF
-	TRBD2	TRBJ2-7	TRBV19	TGTGCCAGTAGTCCCCGAGCGGGGAGCTCCTACGAGCAGTACTTC	CASSPRAGSSYEQYF
-	-	TRBJ2-5	TRBV11-2	TGTGCCAGCAGCCATGGAAGGAACTACCAAGAGACCCAGTACTTC	CASSHGRNYQETQYF
-	TRBD1	TRBJ2-2	TRBV5-1	TGCGCCAGCAGCATGAAAGACAGGGGCACGAACACCGGGGAGCTGTTTTTT	CASSMKDRGTNTGELFF
-	-	TRBJ1-2	TRBV28	TGTGCCAGCAGTGCATATACAGGGAGCTATGGCTACACCTTC	CASSAYTGSYGYTF
-	TRBD1	TRBJ1-1	TRBV19	TGTGCCAGTAGTCACAGGGGGAACACTGAAGCTTTCTTT	CASSHRGNTEAFF
-	-	TRBJ2-7	TRBV9	TGTGCCAGCAGCTCCCAGGGTTTGAAGACGGATTACGAGCAGTACTTC	CASSSQGLKTDYEQYF
-	-	TRBJ2-7	TRBV6-5	TGTGCCAGCAGTTACAGGGGCCAAAGCTACGAGCAGTACTTC	CASSYRGQSYEQYF
-	-	TRBJ1-5	TRBV11-2	TGTGCCAGCAGCTCTCGGACAGACCATCATAGCAATCAGCCCCAGCATTTT	CASSSRTDHHSNQPQHF
-	-	TRBJ1-2	TRBV5-5	TGTGCCAGCAGCTTGATTTGGGAGGGGAACTATGGCTACACCTTC	CASSLIWEGNYGYTF
-	-	TRBJ1-1	TRBV5-5	TGTGCCAGCAGCCGAGACGAGAACACTGAAGCTTTCTTT	CASSRDENTEAFF
-	-	TRBJ2-5	TRBV18	TGTGCCAGCTCACCACCGAATAGAATTCAAGAGACCCAGTACTTC	CASSPPNRIQETQYF